This TCR beta chain was found in a study of T cells in Graves' hyperthyroidism and ophthalmopathy. TCR beta CDR3 regions were amplified from RNA. Carried out on the TCR CDR3, a first-round RT-PCR used the HTBI primer set. Each CDR3 protein gets one entry after TCRdb re-called the multiplex PCR reads with MiXCR. The sample has approximately 600,000 distinct CDR3 sequences, roughly 20% seen once; the top ten hold roughly 30%. General study points: Most clonotypes expanded in the thyroid (above 0.001) were also present in blood.

Trimming took 6 bases from V and 7 from J, leaving 16 bases between them. Germline V lookup: CDR1 MNHEY, CDR2 SMNVEV (reference sequence). The CDR3 runs to 13 residues. As regards this clonotype: As yet, its antigen is unknown.

This chain links TRBV27 with TRBJ2-7; the D call may be TRBD1 or TRBD2 (6 bases each). The TCR comes from a man aged 25 to 45 with Graves' ophthalmopathy. Sequenced: blood. The CDR3 loop is CASRGGLFWEQYF. As DNA, the CDR3 is TGTGCCAGCAGGGGGGGCCTCTTTTGGGAGCAGTACTTC.